This T cell receptor beta chain was captured by sequencing in a study of T-cell memory formation after mild COVID-19. This clonotype was observed a handful of times. The antigen remains undetermined. General study points: Day 15 to 85 contracting clones showed balanced CD4/CD8; later expanders leaned CD4+. Clones which contracted sat mainly in CM and EM if CD4+, and in EMRA if CD8+. Memory sampled before infection contained some responding clones, suggesting cross-reactive memory joined.

This CDR3 region has 13 residues. CDR1 is LGHDT, CDR2 YNNKEL, per germline (reference sequence). The V end lost 0 bases, the J end lost 5 bases, and 7 bases lay between the germline ends. TCR alpha and TCR beta cDNA libraries carrying sample barcodes and UMIs were produced by 5'RACE using constant-segment primers. TCRdb processed the 5' RACE reads anew with MiXCR; each CDR3 protein has one entry. The data contain just under 550,000 distinct CDR3 sequences, roughly 22% of them singletons. Specimen: PBMCs or a T cell subset sorted from them (not recorded which). V usage is TRBV3-1 and J usage is TRBJ2-5; D is unclear. This receptor was taken from an adult woman who had mild COVID-19 (a few samples of this study predate the infection). Cell type and time point are not known. CDR3 sequence (DNA): TGTGCCAGCAGCCAAGATCTCGTGGAGACCCAGTACTTC. The encoded protein is CASSQDLVETQYF.